Ten or more counts support the clone carrying this T cell receptor (beta chain). Its antigen remains unknown. CDR3 size: 17 residues. Deletions cut 5 bases from V and 3 bases from J, with 20 bases between. CDR1 is SGHTA, CDR2 FQGNSA, per germline. The sample comes from a study of T cells after yellow fever vaccination. The wider study: Those fractions that held only low numbers of cells were prepared using the SMART-Seq v4 Ultra Low Input RNA kit.

Each CDR3 protein is one row after TCRdb ran MiXCR on the 5' RACE reads. The sample lists tens of thousands of distinct CDR3 sequences; around 7.4% were seen once. Study-wide points: Overall, a small share of clonotypes was seen in both CD4 and CD8 compartments. The bulk population could contribute abundant contaminating clonotypes to FACS-sorted repertoires.

The specimen comprised CD8+ T cells sorted from PBMCs, sampled 15 days after the yellow fever booster vaccination. The chain carries TRBV7-2 and TRBJ2-1, with a possible D match to TRBD1 (6 bases). The source is a young man who received the YFV17D yellow fever vaccine. This CDR3 reads CASSLGVGTNIYNEQFF. The CDR3 nucleotides are TGTGCCAGCAGCCTAGGGGTCGGGACAAATATCTACAATGAGCAGTTCTTC.